What follows is one TCR beta chain and its context. Because it lacks the conserved phenylalanine or tryptophan at the end, this CDR3 is likely a read error. Because the CDR3's place on the DNA is in doubt, the DNA is left out and the CDR3 is given as listed by TCRdb. Original processing methods: Amplified reference gene primers provided the basis for estimating nucleated cell counts. TCRdb keeps only in-frame clones here, not all; method: immunoSEQ multiplex PCR. V, J and clone size derive from that table, while D and trimming were established from the DNA sequence. The sample yields approximately 250,000 clones, approximately 80% seen once. This entry is derived from a study of blood T cell repertoires in COVID-19. In the study overall: The origin of the acute and convalescent COVID-19 samples was the United States, Italy and Spain. T cells, B-cell-depleted T cells, or PBMCs provided the cDNA or gDNA that served as material.

The CDR3 region is 13 residues in length, termini included. The germline CDR1 and CDR2 sequences are KGHSH and LQKENI. This sequence joins TRBV18 and TRBJ1-1; whether TRBD1, the table's D call, matches the DNA was not checked. The sample was peripheral blood. The clonotype comes from a middle-aged woman who had recovered from COVID-19. The CDR3: CASSPPNDRWDSI.